This TCR beta chain was obtained from a study of blood T cells in healthy people across ages. The use of a sample-barcoded 5' primer and a J-beta primer mix characterized a second PCR of about 6 to 12 cycles. TCRdb called the 5' RACE reads again in MiXCR, with one record for every CDR3 protein. Here the sample spans over 1,300,000 distinct CDR3 sequences, 59% being singletons. As to this clonotype: Its antigen is currently unknown.

General study results and limits: PBMCs went unsorted, and a conclusive naive versus antigen-experienced comparison was therefore prevented. Samples with more naive T cells showed higher observed beta diversity. Older age coincided with a roughly linear decline in TCR beta diversity per million T cells.

The CDR3 covers 16 residues. In germline, CDR1 is ENHRY, CDR2 SYGVKD. The J segment lost 0 bases and the V segment lost 2 bases, leaving 3 bases of the junction unmatched. Drawn from each donor were ten milliliters of peripheral blood. This clonotype was sampled from a man younger than 35 in good health. The rearrangement uses TRBV10-3 and TRBJ1-4, with 7 bases identical to TRBD1. The sample taken for sequencing was blood. Written as DNA, the CDR3 is TGTGCCATCAGTGAGCCTGGGACAGCAACTAATGAAAAACTGTTTTTT. Translation: CAISEPGTATNEKLFF.